This T cell receptor (beta chain) comes out of a study of T cells after yellow fever vaccination. The TCR cDNA carried a universal primer site and UMIs from 5'RACE template switching. MiXCR was run by TCRdb on the 5' RACE reads, yielding one entry per CDR3 protein. Of more than 300,000 distinct CDR3 sequences listed, approximately 4% are singletons. The CDR3 loop spans 13 amino acids. Germline trimming cut 1 base from V and 11 bases from J; bases unmatched to any gene: 7. From germline, CDR1 is SGHTA and CDR2 FQGNSA. The specimen comprised PBMCs, sampled 15 days after the yellow fever booster vaccination. The V call is TRBV7-2, the J call TRBJ1-1, with 7 bases identical to TRBD1. This sequence originates from a man aged 18 to 30 who received the YFV17D yellow fever vaccine. As DNA, the CDR3 is TGTGCCAGCAGCTTAGAAGGGGGCCGGGGCGCTTTCTTT. It translates to CASSLEGGRGAFF. The complete variable domain, with remaining parts taken from reference TRBV7-2 and TRBJ1-1, reads GAGVSQSPSNKVTEKGKDVELRCDPISGHTALYWYRQSLGQGLEFLIYFQGNSAPDKSGLPSDRFSAERTGGSVSTLTIQRTQQEDSAVYLCASSLEGGRGAFFGQGTRLTVV.